The rows below give T cell receptor beta chains drawn from one sample of a study of T cell clones after liver transplantation. Produced via immunoSEQ multiplex PCR; TCRdb's table is partial and in-frame only. The data contain about 76,000 clones, around 78% of them singletons. This specimen consisted of CD4+ T cells from blood, obtained at the 22-month timepoint. The receptors come from a human patient who received a liver transplant. These T cells may partly come from the graft donor. CDR3s include the opening cysteine and the closing phenylalanine or tryptophan. The order of the fields is clone size, V gene, D gene, J gene, CDR3 protein, CDR3 DNA. D genes are given only for firm matches. Expanded clones get a size class; other rows say once, few or many, or leave the size out.

clone size: -
V gene: TRBV5-1
D gene: TRBD1
J gene: TRBJ2-2
CDR3 protein: CASSPVGQITGELFF
CDR3 DNA: TGCGCCAGCAGCCCAGTGGGACAGATAACCGGGGAGCTGTTTTTT

clone size: few
V gene: TRBV4-3
D gene: TRBD1
J gene: TRBJ2-6
CDR3 protein: CASSPGGAGANVLTF
CDR3 DNA: TGCGCCAGCAGCCCAGGGGGCGCTGGGGCCAACGTCCTGACTTTC

clone size: -
V gene: TRBV5-1
D gene: TRBD1
J gene: TRBJ2-7
CDR3 protein: CASSPTGGWSSYEQYF
CDR3 DNA: TGCGCCAGCAGCCCGACAGGGGGCTGGAGCTCCTACGAGCAGTACTTC

clone size: -
V gene: TRBV28
D gene: TRBD1
J gene: TRBJ1-4
CDR3 protein: CASSLRTGSLEKLFF
CDR3 DNA: TGTGCCAGCAGTTTGAGGACAGGATCTCTCGAAAAACTGTTTTTT

clone size: -
V gene: TRBV6-5
D gene: TRBD1
J gene: TRBJ2-7
CDR3 protein: CASSYSFRDSSYEQYF
CDR3 DNA: TGTGCCAGCAGTTACTCATTCCGGGACAGCTCCTACGAGCAGTACTTC

clone size: -
V gene: TRBV4-2
D gene: -
J gene: TRBJ2-6
CDR3 protein: CASSQDVGTPTTSGANVLTF
CDR3 DNA: TGTGCCAGCAGCCAAGATGTTGGGACACCTACTACCTCTGGGGCCAACGTCCTGACTTTC

clone size: -
V gene: TRBV18
D gene: TRBD1
J gene: TRBJ1-5
CDR3 protein: CASSSGQGSSNQPQHF
CDR3 DNA: TGTGCCAGCTCATCCGGACAGGGAAGTAGCAATCAGCCCCAGCATTTT

clone size: -
V gene: TRBV11-2
D gene: -
J gene: TRBJ2-5
CDR3 protein: CASSLSETQYF
CDR3 DNA: TGTGCCAGCAGCTTGTCGGAGACCCAGTACTTC

clone size: few
V gene: TRBV5-4
D gene: -
J gene: TRBJ2-5
CDR3 protein: CASSSTSSMKTQYF
CDR3 DNA: TGTGCCAGCAGCTCCACGAGTAGTATGAAGACCCAGTACTTC

clone size: few
V gene: TRBV7-2
D gene: -
J gene: TRBJ2-7
CDR3 protein: CASSPRWAPPFYGQYF
CDR3 DNA: TGTGCCAGCAGCCCAAGATGGGCCCCGCCTTTCTACGGGCAGTACTTC

clone size: -
V gene: TRBV11-2
D gene: -
J gene: TRBJ2-3
CDR3 protein: CASSLRTHSTDTQYF
CDR3 DNA: TGTGCCAGCAGCTTAAGGACCCATAGCACAGATACGCAGTATTTT

clone size: -
V gene: TRBV4-3
D gene: TRBD2
J gene: TRBJ2-1
CDR3 protein: CASSQTRGGSYNEQFF
CDR3 DNA: TGCGCCAGCAGCCAGACGCGGGGGGGCTCCTACAATGAGCAGTTCTTC

clone size: -
V gene: TRBV4-2
D gene: -
J gene: TRBJ1-4
CDR3 protein: CASSGEGLANEKLFF
CDR3 DNA: TGTGCCAGCAGCGGGGAGGGGTTAGCTAATGAAAAACTGTTTTTT

clone size: -
V gene: TRBV6-6
D gene: TRBD1
J gene: TRBJ1-5
CDR3 protein: CASSDRGQGQPQHF
CDR3 DNA: TGTGCCAGCAGCGACAGGGGTCAAGGTCAGCCCCAGCATTTT

clone size: -
V gene: TRBV4-2
D gene: TRBD1
J gene: TRBJ1-4
CDR3 protein: CASSQIAGTGDEKLFF
CDR3 DNA: TGTGCCAGCAGCCAAATCGCCGGGACAGGGGATGAAAAACTGTTTTTT

clone size: -
V gene: TRBV7-2
D gene: TRBD1
J gene: TRBJ1-2
CDR3 protein: CASSSRLRDSYYTF
CDR3 DNA: TGTGCCAGCAGCTCCCGCCTACGGGACAGTTATTACACCTTC

clone size: -
V gene: TRBV29-1
D gene: TRBD1
J gene: TRBJ1-2
CDR3 protein: CSVEDPLGQDTNGYTF
CDR3 DNA: TGCAGCGTTGAAGACCCCCTCGGACAGGATACCAATGGCTACACCTTC

clone size: -
V gene: TRBV7-2
D gene: TRBD2
J gene: TRBJ2-2
CDR3 protein: CASSLYAAGGGGELFF
CDR3 DNA: TGTGCCAGCAGCTTATATGCAGCGGGAGGAGGCGGGGAGCTGTTTTTT

clone size: few
V gene: TRBV18
D gene: -
J gene: TRBJ2-7
CDR3 protein: CASGLGQGSYEQYF
CDR3 DNA: TGTGCCAGCGGACTCGGACAAGGCTCCTACGAGCAGTACTTC

clone size: -
V gene: TRBV7-3
D gene: -
J gene: TRBJ1-1
CDR3 protein: CASSLMGGAGTEAFF
CDR3 DNA: TGTGCCAGCAGCTTAATGGGCGGGGCGGGGACTGAAGCTTTCTTT

clone size: -
V gene: TRBV6-6
D gene: -
J gene: TRBJ2-7
CDR3 protein: CASSYGSGSGYEQYF
CDR3 DNA: TGTGCCAGCAGTTATGGCTCAGGGTCTGGGTACGAGCAGTACTTC

clone size: -
V gene: TRBV7-2
D gene: -
J gene: TRBJ2-7
CDR3 protein: CASSRGVLSEQYF
CDR3 DNA: TGTGCCAGCAGCAGGGGCGTTTTGTCCGAGCAGTACTTC

clone size: -
V gene: TRBV5-6
D gene: -
J gene: TRBJ2-5
CDR3 protein: CASSLSGRKETQYF
CDR3 DNA: TGTGCCAGCAGCTTGTCGGGTCGGAAAGAGACCCAGTACTTC

clone size: few
V gene: TRBV9
D gene: TRBD2
J gene: TRBJ2-3
CDR3 protein: CASSSSGRVATDTQYF
CDR3 DNA: TGTGCCAGCAGCTCTAGCGGGAGGGTCGCCACAGATACGCAGTATTTT

clone size: few
V gene: TRBV9
D gene: -
J gene: TRBJ2-2
CDR3 protein: CASSVVAHTGELFF
CDR3 DNA: TGTGCCAGCAGCGTAGTGGCGCACACCGGGGAGCTGTTTTTT

clone size: -
V gene: TRBV5-1
D gene: -
J gene: TRBJ1-5
CDR3 protein: CASSLGGLGQPQHF
CDR3 DNA: TGCGCCAGCAGCTTGGGGGGGCTCGGCCAGCCCCAGCATTTT

clone size: -
V gene: TRBV19
D gene: TRBD1
J gene: TRBJ2-1
CDR3 protein: CARPTGGDEQFF
CDR3 DNA: TGTGCCAGACCGACAGGGGGGGATGAGCAGTTCTTC

clone size: -
V gene: TRBV27
D gene: -
J gene: TRBJ2-3
CDR3 protein: CASSLRGQGWNTQYF
CDR3 DNA: TGTGCCAGCAGTTTAAGGGGCCAAGGGTGGAATACGCAGTATTTT

clone size: -
V gene: TRBV29-1
D gene: TRBD2
J gene: TRBJ2-7
CDR3 protein: CSVSGGYEQYF
CDR3 DNA: TGCAGCGTTTCGGGGGGGTACGAGCAGTACTTC

clone size: -
V gene: TRBV10-3
D gene: TRBD1
J gene: TRBJ2-2
CDR3 protein: CAISDSTGGPGELFF
CDR3 DNA: TGTGCCATCAGTGATTCCACAGGGGGCCCCGGGGAGCTGTTTTTT

clone size: -
V gene: TRBV19
D gene: -
J gene: TRBJ1-5
CDR3 protein: CASSIDPRRGETNPNQPQHF
CDR3 DNA: TGTGCCAGTAGTATAGATCCCCGCCGGGGCGAAACAAATCCAAATCAGCCCCAGCATTTT

clone size: -
V gene: TRBV5-4
D gene: -
J gene: TRBJ2-1
CDR3 protein: CASSEKTRALNEQFF
CDR3 DNA: TGTGCCAGCAGCGAAAAAACCCGGGCCCTCAATGAGCAGTTCTTC

clone size: once
V gene: TRBV2
D gene: -
J gene: TRBJ1-1
CDR3 protein: CASSVGVNTEAFF
CDR3 DNA: TGTGCCAGCAGTGTTGGGGTGAACACTGAAGCTTTCTTT

clone size: -
V gene: TRBV5-1
D gene: TRBD1
J gene: TRBJ1-1
CDR3 protein: CASSLVGTGNTEAFF
CDR3 DNA: TGCGCCAGCAGCCTGGTAGGGACAGGGAACACTGAAGCTTTCTTT

clone size: -
V gene: TRBV7-9
D gene: -
J gene: TRBJ1-5
CDR3 protein: CASTLGNQPQHF
CDR3 DNA: TGTGCCAGCACCCTTGGCAATCAGCCCCAGCATTTT

clone size: -
V gene: TRBV5-1
D gene: -
J gene: TRBJ2-7
CDR3 protein: CASSLGGQPGNEQYF
CDR3 DNA: TGCGCCAGCAGCTTGGGTGGGCAACCTGGGAACGAGCAGTACTTC

clone size: -
V gene: TRBV11-2
D gene: -
J gene: TRBJ1-1
CDR3 protein: CASSSQGGPEAFF
CDR3 DNA: TGTGCCAGCAGCTCGCAGGGTGGACCTGAAGCTTTCTTT

clone size: many
V gene: TRBV4-1
D gene: -
J gene: TRBJ1-3
CDR3 protein: CASSRSRSSGNTIYF
CDR3 DNA: TGCGCCAGCAGCCGAAGCCGTTCCTCTGGAAACACCATATATTTT

clone size: -
V gene: TRBV9
D gene: TRBD2
J gene: TRBJ2-3
CDR3 protein: CASSVALAGGSSTDTQYF
CDR3 DNA: TGTGCCAGCAGCGTAGCCCTAGCGGGGGGCTCTAGCACAGATACGCAGTATTTT

clone size: -
V gene: TRBV5-6
D gene: -
J gene: TRBJ1-4
CDR3 protein: CASSPGLHEKLFF
CDR3 DNA: TGTGCCAGCAGCCCGGGGTTGCATGAAAAACTGTTTTTT

clone size: few
V gene: TRBV6-1
D gene: -
J gene: TRBJ2-2
CDR3 protein: CASSAGRSSTGELFF
CDR3 DNA: TGTGCCAGCAGTGCGGGACGTAGTTCAACCGGGGAGCTGTTTTTT

clone size: -
V gene: TRBV15
D gene: -
J gene: TRBJ1-4
CDR3 protein: CATSVGSDRTNEKLFF
CDR3 DNA: TGTGCCACCAGCGTAGGGTCGGACAGAACTAATGAAAAACTGTTTTTT

clone size: -
V gene: TRBV2
D gene: -
J gene: TRBJ1-2
CDR3 protein: CASSEERGYTF
CDR3 DNA: TGTGCCAGCAGTGAAGAGCGTGGCTACACCTTC

clone size: -
V gene: TRBV7-2
D gene: -
J gene: TRBJ1-5
CDR3 protein: CASSLMRTTPRLPQHF
CDR3 DNA: TGTGCCAGCAGCTTAATGCGGACCACCCCACGTCTCCCCCAGCATTTT

clone size: -
V gene: TRBV4-3
D gene: -
J gene: TRBJ1-1
CDR3 protein: CASSHWGGERTEAFF
CDR3 DNA: TGCGCCAGCAGCCACTGGGGGGGGGAGAGAACTGAAGCTTTCTTT

clone size: -
V gene: TRBV7-8
D gene: -
J gene: TRBJ2-1
CDR3 protein: CASSLVAWGGIGNEQFF
CDR3 DNA: TGTGCCAGCAGCTTAGTAGCTTGGGGCGGGATAGGAAATGAGCAGTTCTTC

clone size: -
V gene: TRBV28
D gene: -
J gene: TRBJ2-5
CDR3 protein: CASSSPLSTGRETQYF
CDR3 DNA: TGTGCCAGCAGTTCCCCACTCAGTACGGGCAGAGAGACCCAGTACTTC

clone size: -
V gene: TRBV7-8
D gene: TRBD2
J gene: TRBJ2-3
CDR3 protein: CASSLRREWADTQYF
CDR3 DNA: TGTGCCAGCAGCTTGAGGCGGGAGTGGGCAGATACGCAGTATTTT

clone size: few
V gene: TRBV5-4
D gene: TRBD2
J gene: TRBJ2-7
CDR3 protein: CASSRRGAGAYEQYF
CDR3 DNA: TGTGCCAGCAGCCGCCGAGGAGCGGGGGCTTACGAGCAGTACTTC

clone size: -
V gene: TRBV5-6
D gene: -
J gene: TRBJ2-5
CDR3 protein: CASSLAGAGAETQYF
CDR3 DNA: TGTGCCAGCAGCTTGGCTGGGGCAGGGGCCGAGACCCAGTACTTC

clone size: -
V gene: TRBV13
D gene: TRBD2
J gene: TRBJ2-2
CDR3 protein: CASRGLARKGGELFF
CDR3 DNA: TGTGCCAGCAGGGGACTAGCCAGAAAGGGCGGGGAGCTGTTTTTT

clone size: few
V gene: TRBV9
D gene: -
J gene: TRBJ2-7
CDR3 protein: CASSVAEGPYEQYF
CDR3 DNA: TGTGCCAGCAGCGTAGCCGAGGGGCCCTACGAGCAGTACTTC

clone size: -
V gene: TRBV4-3
D gene: TRBD2
J gene: TRBJ2-1
CDR3 protein: CASSQLLAGGEQFF
CDR3 DNA: TGCGCCAGCAGCCAGTTACTAGCGGGAGGCGAGCAGTTCTTC